This T cell receptor (beta chain) was identified in a study of T cell repertoires in cytomegalovirus infection. Study background: The public TCR beta signatures pointed to both CMV infection and matching HLA type.

Trimming stripped 11 bases from V and 0 bases from J, with 13 bases between. Germline values: CDR1 MGHDK, CDR2 SYGVNS. CDR3 length equals 13 residues. For this clonotype: The antigen is unknown.

General observations from the study: Summed public TCR beta family frequency identified CMV carriers bearing the relevant HLA. The study found HLA-C-restricted CMV-specific TCR beta clonotypes dominating the ex vivo response.

TCRdb ran MiXCR on the reads and lists one entry per CDR3 protein. The sample lists 630,000 or so distinct CDR3 sequences, more than 20% seen once, with less than 10% in the top ten. The chain couples TRBV25-1 to TRBJ1-1, with a tentative D call TRBD1 (6 bases). Sequencing was done on a sample of CD8+ T cells from PBMCs. This TCR derives from a human donor in good health (CMV status not recorded). Some clones in this sample may be carry-over from other donors' samples. The DNA for the CDR3 is TGTGCCTCTCAGGGGAACATGAACACTGAAGCTTTCTTT. Amino acids: CASQGNMNTEAFF.